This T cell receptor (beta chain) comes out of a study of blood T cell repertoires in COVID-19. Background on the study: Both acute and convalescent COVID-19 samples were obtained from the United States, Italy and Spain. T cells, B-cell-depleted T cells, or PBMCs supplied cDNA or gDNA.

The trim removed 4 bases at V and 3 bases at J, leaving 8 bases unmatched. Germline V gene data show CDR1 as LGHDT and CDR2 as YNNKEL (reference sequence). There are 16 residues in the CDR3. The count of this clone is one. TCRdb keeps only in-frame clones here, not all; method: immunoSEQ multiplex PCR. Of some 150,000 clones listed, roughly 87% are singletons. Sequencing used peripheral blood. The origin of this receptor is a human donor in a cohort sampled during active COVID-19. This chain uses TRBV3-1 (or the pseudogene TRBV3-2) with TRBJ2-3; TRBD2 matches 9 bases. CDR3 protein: CASSLRAGGETDTQYF. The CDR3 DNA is TGTGCCAGCAGCCTCCGAGCGGGGGGAGAGACAGATACGCAGTATTTT.